The 20 T cell receptor beta chains given below trace back to one sample, sequenced in a study of PD-L1 blockade in urothelial cancer. Data came from immunoSEQ multiplex PCR; TCRdb stores just in-frame clones and leaves some out. The sample lists about 45,000 clones, about 88% occurring once. Time point here: pretreatment peripheral blood. The sample in question was PBMCs, obtained around atezolizumab (anti-PD-L1) treatment. These receptors all stem from a donor at least 40 years old with urothelial cancer.

The CDR3 DNA sequence: TGTGCCAGCCACCCCGGGTTACTAGCGGGAGGGCCAAGGAATGAGCAGTTCTTC. Its translation is CASHPGLLAGGPRNEQFF. The V gene is TRBV19, the J gene TRBJ2-1; 13 bases fit TRBD2. Losses at the gene ends were 9 bases for V and 7 bases for J; bases not matched to a gene: 18. CDR1 is LNHDA, CDR2 SQIVND, per germline (reference sequence). The CDR3 sequence is 18 residues long.

This clone was seen a few times. The chain carries TRBV19 and TRBJ1-2, with a weak D call TRBD1 (5 bases). Germline V gene sequence: CDR1 LNHDA, CDR2 SQIVND (reference sequence). Trimming took 7 bases from V and 5 from J, leaving 17 bases between them. There are 14 residues in the CDR3. CDR3 loop: CASNSGVSPYGYTF. The CDR3 bases are TGTGCCAGTAATTCGGGGGTTTCGCCTTATGGCTACACCTTC.

Here the CDR3 reads CASASASTDTQYF. The CDR3 DNA is TGTGCCAGCGCTAGCGCCAGCACAGATACGCAGTATTTT. The V gene is TRBV6-6, the J gene TRBJ2-3, with a tentative D call TRBD2 (6 bases). This CDR3 comprises 13 residues. Per germline, CDR1 MNHNY and CDR2 SVGAGI (reference sequence). The V gene lost 8 bases and the J gene lost 0 bases, with 9 bases spanning the gap.

The chain joins TRBV4-1 to TRBJ1-3; D uncertain. Per germline, CDR1 MGHRA and CDR2 YSYEKL. Trimming took 3 bases from V and 1 from J, leaving 10 bases between them. CDR3 length: 15 residues. The chain's CDR3 is CASSQGPSSGNTIYF. DNA for the CDR3: TGCGCCAGCAGCCAGGGCCCCTCGTCTGGAAACACCATATATTTT.

The CDR3 loop is CSARGAGRAFF. In nucleotides, the CDR3 is TGCAGTGCTAGAGGTGCGGGTCGGGCTTTCTTT. V gene TRBV20-1 combines with J gene TRBJ1-1; D is unclear. This CDR3 has 11 residues. Germline CDR1 is DFQATT and CDR2 is SNEGSKA (reference sequence). Trimming stripped 1 base from V and 11 bases from J, with 11 bases between.

J is TRBJ2-5 and V is TRBV5-1; 13 bases map to TRBD2. V was clipped by 4 bases and J by 5 bases; unmatched bases: 5. This CDR3 contains 15 residues. CDR1 is SGHRS and CDR2 is YFSETQ in the germline V gene. Here the CDR3 DNA reads TGCGCCAGCAGCCCCCAACTAGCGGGGGGGGAGACCCAGTACTTC. Encoded protein: CASSPQLAGGETQYF.

CDR3: CASSRSGRAWNEQFF. CDR3 coding DNA: TGTGCCAGCAGCCGGAGCGGGAGGGCCTGGAATGAGCAGTTCTTC. This chain connects TRBV6-5 to TRBJ2-1; 10 bases fit TRBD2. The CDR3 has 15 amino acids. The V gene end was trimmed by 6 bases and the J gene end by 7 bases; junction bases not matched to a gene: 9. Germline values: CDR1 MNHEY, CDR2 SVGAGI.

J is TRBJ1-3 and V is TRBV5-1; D gene unclear. The CDR3 has 14 amino acids. Germline CDR1 SGHRS, CDR2 YFSETQ. V dropped 0 bases and J dropped 8 bases, with 12 bases sitting between them. The CDR3 nucleotides are TGCGCCAGCAGCTTGGTTTCAGCGGAGGACACCATATATTTT. Encoded protein: CASSLVSAEDTIYF.

The chain uses TRBV7-2 and TRBJ2-1; 8 nucleotides line up with TRBD2. Germline assignment: CDR1 SGHTA and CDR2 FQGNSA. This CDR3 has 13 residues. V shed 6 bases, J shed 9 bases, and the junction held 7 bases outside the gene matches. Here the CDR3 reads CASRAGGGVEQFF. In DNA, the CDR3 is TGTGCCAGCAGGGCGGGAGGCGGTGTTGAGCAGTTCTTC.

The V call is TRBV9, the J call TRBJ2-5, with 7 bases identical to TRBD1. Per the germline V gene, CDR1 is SGDLS and CDR2 is YYNGEE. CDR3 length equals 15 residues. V lost 3 bases to trimming and J lost 2 bases; unmatched junction nucleotides: 7. In nucleotides, the CDR3 is TGTGCCAGCAGCGATACAGGGGCCACTCAAGAGACCCAGTACTTC. This encodes CASSDTGATQETQYF.

The chain joins TRBV18 to TRBJ2-3, with D possibly TRBD1 on 8 matching bases. The germline V gene has CDR1 KGHSH and CDR2 LQKENI. This CDR3 region has 15 residues. Trimming took 5 bases from V and 4 from J, leaving 16 bases between them. CDR3 sequence (DNA): TGTGCCAGCTCAGCGCGGACAGGGAGGGCAGATACGCAGTATTTT. Translating it yields CASSARTGRADTQYF.

The V call is TRBV4-3, the J call TRBJ1-1; D perhaps matches TRBD1 (6 bases). Germline V gene data show CDR1 as LGHNA and CDR2 as YSLEER. The CDR3 totals 15 residues. With 2 bases removed from V and 1 base from J, the gap between germline ends came to 11 bases. This CDR3 reads CASSQSTQGNTEAFF. In DNA form, the CDR3 reads TGCGCCAGCAGCCAATCTACACAGGGGAACACTGAAGCTTTCTTT.

This chain links TRBV7-2 with TRBJ2-1; 8 nucleotides line up with TRBD1. V lost 6 bases to trimming and J lost 9 bases; unmatched junction nucleotides: 16. The CDR3 is 16 residues long. CDR1 and CDR2 from the germline V gene are SGHTA and FQGNSA. The DNA of the CDR3 is TGTGCCAGCAGGCCTCAGCTGGGACAGGCTTTTTTTGAGCAGTTCTTC. It encodes CASRPQLGQAFFEQFF.

The rearrangement joins TRBV5-5 to TRBJ1-5, with a tentative D call TRBD1 (5 bases). The germline V and J ends were trimmed by 7 bases and 5 bases, with 13 bases remaining between them. This CDR3 spans 13 amino acids. In germline, CDR1 is SGHKS, CDR2 YYEKEE (reference sequence). CDR3 residues: CASRGGEYQPQHF. CDR3 sequence (DNA): TGTGCCAGCCGGGGGGGGGAATATCAGCCCCAGCATTTT.

The V and J genes are TRBV18 and TRBJ2-7; TRBD1 aligns across 7 bases. Germline V CDR1 and CDR2: KGHSH, LQKENI. The J segment lost 3 bases and the V segment lost 3 bases, leaving 8 bases of the junction unmatched. The CDR3 length is 15 residues. CDR3 amino acids: CASSPLTGNIYEQYF. The CDR3 region has the DNA TGTGCCAGCTCACCGCTGACAGGGAATATCTACGAGCAGTACTTC. Complete variable domain (other parts from reference TRBV18 and TRBJ2-7): NAGVMQNPRHLVRRRGQEARLRCSPMKGHSHVYWYRQLPEEGLKFMVYLQKENIIDESGMPKERFSAEFPKEGPSILRIQQVVRGDSAAYFCASSPLTGNIYEQYFGPGTRLTVT.

The V and J genes are TRBV4-3 and TRBJ1-4; D gene uncertain. The CDR3 extends over 14 amino acids. V was shortened by 4 bases and J by 1 base, with 7 bases between the two germline ends. Germline V gene data show CDR1 as LGHNA and CDR2 as YSLEER. The chain's CDR3 is CASSRHRTNEKLFF. The CDR3 DNA is TGCGCCAGCAGCCGACACCGAACTAATGAAAAACTGTTTTTT.

The chain links TRBV4-1 to TRBJ1-1; TRBD1 is a possible D gene (6 bases). The germline V gene encodes CDR1 MGHRA and CDR2 YSYEKL. Trimming pared 1 base from V and 3 bases from J, leaving 12 bases between. The CDR3 totals 15 residues. CDR3 loop: CASSQGPGVDTEAFF. The DNA for the CDR3 is TGCGCCAGCAGCCAAGGACCAGGGGTTGACACTGAAGCTTTCTTT.

This clone was seen more than once but under ten times. V is TRBV27 and J is TRBJ2-1, with D maybe TRBD1 (6 bases). Germline assignment: CDR1 MNHEY and CDR2 SMNVEV (reference sequence). Trimming pared 5 bases from V and 1 base from J, leaving 9 bases between. The CDR3 contains 14 residues. CDR3 loop: CASSADSSYNEQFF. CDR3 DNA: TGTGCCAGCAGTGCGGACAGTTCCTACAATGAGCAGTTCTTC.

V gene TRBV6-5 combines with J gene TRBJ2-5; a weak D match, TRBD1 (6 bases). The CDR3 runs 15 residues. V was pared by 7 bases and J by 5 bases, with 20 bases between. CDR1 is MNHEY and CDR2 is SVGAGI in the germline V gene. CDR3 loop: CASKWLGALGETQYF. In nucleotides, the CDR3 is TGTGCCAGCAAGTGGCTGGGGGCCTTGGGGGAGACCCAGTACTTC.

This chain connects TRBV4-2 to TRBJ2-2; 8 bases agree with TRBD1. The CDR3 runs to 15 residues. Germline CDR1 LGHNA, CDR2 YNFKEQ. With 2 bases clipped from V and 6 bases from J, the junction kept 5 bases outside the gene matches. The CDR3 reads CASSQPGGASGELFF. As DNA, the CDR3 is TGTGCCAGCAGCCAACCAGGGGGCGCCTCCGGGGAGCTGTTTTTT.